The clone carrying this T cell receptor beta chain has just a few counts. Its antigen is undetermined. This entry is derived from a study of CD4 T cells in relation to SARS-CoV-2 and coronaviruses. As for the study in general: TCR beta CDR3s were sequenced after approximately 11-day antigen culture of PBMCs.

Unexposed donor CD4+ T cells date from about 2011-2018, before the COVID-19 pandemic. The cells were cultured for around ten days before CD4+ T cells were isolated. Cells permitting, SARS-CoV-2 S/N and four cold-coronavirus spikes were tested on unexposed-donor CD4+ T cells. Profiling relied on immunoSEQ multiplex PCR, and the TCRdb table lists in-frame clones only, not all of them. The sample holds more than 15,000 clones, roughly 77% seen once. CDR1 is GTSNPN and CDR2 is SVGIG in the germline V gene (reference sequence). Trimming removed 1 base at V and 6 bases at J, with 16 bases between. There are 15 residues in the CDR3.

The chain links TRBV30 to TRBJ1-5, with a tentative D call TRBD1 (5 bases). This TCR was recovered from a human donor in good health. Sequencing used CD4+ T cells from PBMCs, cultured in vitro. The CDR3 sequence: CAWSDLGARPQPQHF. CDR3 sequence (DNA): TGTGCCTGGAGTGATTTAGGGGCTAGACCTCAGCCCCAGCATTTT.